This T cell receptor (beta chain) was profiled in a study of Graves' ophthalmopathy and Graves' hyperthyroidism. Study conclusions and caveats: The authors also found most expanded thyroid clonotypes above 0.001 frequency in blood. The study's model predicted ophthalmopathy progression at about 68% sensitivity and approximately 72% specificity.

This clonotype was recorded at least ten times. Its antigen is unidentified. The hyperthyroidism patients had a new diagnosis of under 2 months' duration and were aged 18 to 65. Amplified TCR beta CDR3 regions were obtained using RNA transcripts as template. An initial RT-PCR round employing HTBI primers preceded a second-round multiplex PCR. TCRdb reprocessed the multiplex PCR reads via MiXCR and lists one record per CDR3 protein. The data show about 1.1 million distinct CDR3 sequences, with 35% to 40% seen just once and around 10% held by the top ten. Germline V gives CDR1 SGHRS, CDR2 YFSETQ. The CDR3 is 13 amino acids. With 4 bases removed from V and 5 bases from J, the gap between germline ends came to 13 bases.

The receptor was derived from an adult man with Graves' hyperthyroidism. Specimen: peripheral blood or thyroid tissue (not recorded which). The chain combines TRBV5-1 with TRBJ2-7, with no clear D. The CDR3 bases are TGCGCCAGCAGCAGTAATGGTGGGGACGAGCAGTACTTC. This encodes CASSSNGGDEQYF.